This entry lists 11 T cell receptor beta chains sequenced from one sample in a study of human T cells and chemical hapten exposure. The time point: patch test 1, 2 weeks after DPC sensitization. Treatment reported: therapeutic diphenylcyclopropenone sensitization with weekly scalp DPC. One entry per CDR3 protein results from TCRdb running MiXCR on the RACE reads. The sample yields 180,000 or so distinct CDR3 sequences, 14% seen once. Sequenced material: whole blood, taken in connection with sensitization to the hapten diphenylcyclopropenone (DPC). The receptor source for this set is a woman aged 25 to 45 with alopecia areata. Some clones in this sample may be carry-over from other donors' samples.

The chain joins TRBV6-5 to TRBJ2-7, with D possibly being TRBD1 (6 bases). V lost 2 bases, J lost 0 bases, and 8 bases lay in between. The CDR3 length is 14 residues. Germline values: CDR1 MNHEY, CDR2 SVGAGI. The CDR3: CASSYDRNSYEQYF. For the CDR3, the DNA is TGTGCCAGCAGTTACGACAGGAACTCCTACGAGCAGTACTTC.

This clonotype appeared many times. The chain combines TRBV20-1 with TRBJ2-4, with D tentatively TRBD1 (5 bases). The CDR3 has 14 amino acids. Trimming took off 6 bases at V and 1 base at J, with 13 bases between the two ends. Germline lookup yields CDR1 DFQATT and CDR2 SNEGSKA (reference sequence). The CDR3 DNA follows: TGCAGTGCGGGGCCCCTTGGCGCCAAAAACATTCAGTACTTC. Protein: CSAGPLGAKNIQYF.

This clonotype was observed many times. The chain combines TRBV7-9 with TRBJ1-1, with D possibly being TRBD1 (5 bases). CDR3 size: 12 residues. Germline lookup yields CDR1 SEHNR and CDR2 FQNEAQ (reference sequence). Trimming removed 11 bases from V and 1 base from J, with 11 bases in between. CDR3 in DNA: TGTGCCGTCCAAACAGGGAACACTGAAGCTTTCTTT. Translated, it gives CAVQTGNTEAFF.

The V gene is TRBV2, the J gene TRBJ2-1; unclear D gene. This CDR3 comprises 13 residues. V was trimmed by 7 bases and J by 6 bases, leaving 13 bases between them. Germline V CDR1 and CDR2: SNHLY, FYNNEI. The CDR3 DNA reads as TGTGCCAGCACCCAAAGGAGAGGCAATGAGCAGTTCTTC. This encodes CASTQRRGNEQFF.

The rearrangement links TRBV3-2 to TRBJ2-1; TRBD2, as called in the table, went unchecked against the DNA. TRBV3-2 counts as a pseudogene. CDR3 length: 17 amino acids. The CDR3 reads CASSHGLASVMYNEQFF. The CDR3 coding sequence is TGTGCCAGCAGCCATGGTCTAGCGAGCGTTATGTACAATGAGCAGTTCTTC.

The chain recombines TRBV29-1 with TRBJ2-1; 7 bases fit TRBD1. This CDR3 comprises 13 residues. CDR1 SQVTM and CDR2 ANQGSEA come from the germline V gene. The ends lost 7 bases at V and 3 bases at J; junction bases unmatched: 6. This chain's CDR3 is CSGGQNNYNEQFF. The CDR3 DNA reads as TGCAGCGGGGGACAGAACAACTACAATGAGCAGTTCTTC.

The CDR3 here is CASSPPARVTGNQPQHF. CDR3 nucleotides: TGTGCCAGCAGCCCGCCCGCCAGGGTTACAGGCAATCAGCCCCAGCATTTT. J is TRBJ1-5 and V is TRBV12-3 or TRBV12-4; D possibly corresponds to TRBD1 (5 bases). CDR3 size: 17 residues. V gave up 6 bases and J gave up 2 bases, with 20 bases separating them.

V usage is TRBV4-1 and J usage is TRBJ2-1; 8 positions agree with TRBD1. The V gene end was trimmed by 5 bases and the J gene end by 11 bases; junction bases not matched to a gene: 11. Germline CDR1 is MGHRA and CDR2 is YSYEKL. This CDR3 has 14 amino acids. CDR3 DNA: TGCGCCAGCAGCACGCGGACAGGGCAAGTTAAGCAGTTCTTC. Its translation: CASSTRTGQVKQFF.

With respect to this clonotype: At one boundary the junction diverges from the germline segment, which might be a read error. J is TRBJ2-1 and V is TRBV2, with a possible D match to TRBD1 (6 bases). CDR1 and CDR2 from the germline V gene are SNHLY and FYNNEI. The CDR3 is made up of 13 amino acids. The CDR3 sequence: CASSEGRTVSQFF. CDR3 in DNA: TGTGCCAGCAGCGAAGGAAGGACAGTGAGCCAGTTCTTC.

This clonotype showed up just a few times. The rearrangement links TRBV5-1 to TRBJ2-3, with D perhaps matching TRBD1 (6 bases). The CDR3 has 15 residues. V was pared by 4 bases and J by 0 bases, with 12 bases between. CDR1 and CDR2 from the germline V gene are SGHRS and YFSETQ. As DNA, the CDR3 is TGCGCCAGCAGCCCCAGGGGAGAGAGCACAGATACGCAGTATTTT. Amino acids: CASSPRGESTDTQYF.

The chain is built from TRBV28 and TRBJ2-2, with D possibly matching TRBD2 (5 bases). There are 15 residues in the CDR3. V was pared by 2 bases and J by 0 bases, with 7 bases between. CDR1 and CDR2 (germline): MDHEN, SYDVKM. The CDR3 DNA reads TGTGCCAGCAGTTTACCGGGATCGAACACCGGGGAGCTGTTTTTT. Translating gives CASSLPGSNTGELFF.